What follows is one T cell receptor beta chain and its context. The sample belongs to a study of blood T cell repertoires in COVID-19. Study context: The cDNA or gDNA used as material had been derived from T cells, B-cell-depleted T cells, or PBMCs.

V lost 0 bases, J lost 4 bases, and 13 bases lay in between. CDR3 length: 15 amino acids. In the original workflow: From reference gene primer amplification, estimates of nucleated cell counts were derived. This table comes from immunoSEQ multiplex PCR, and its TCRdb copy is limited to in-frame clones, with some not included. D and trimming come from the DNA, and the V and J calls and clone size come from that table. In the table there are about 190,000 clones, 84% of which are singletons. The gene calls are TRBV23-1 and TRBJ2-7, with D perhaps TRBD2 (5 bases). Being an ORF, TRBV23-1 has a function that is uncertain. Sequencing was carried out using peripheral blood. The receptor comes from a woman between 65 and 79 years old with active or convalescent COVID-19. CDR3 sequence reads: CASSQSEDFPYEQYF. CDR3 bases: TGCGCCAGCAGTCAATCGGAGGACTTCCCTTACGAGCAGTACTTC.